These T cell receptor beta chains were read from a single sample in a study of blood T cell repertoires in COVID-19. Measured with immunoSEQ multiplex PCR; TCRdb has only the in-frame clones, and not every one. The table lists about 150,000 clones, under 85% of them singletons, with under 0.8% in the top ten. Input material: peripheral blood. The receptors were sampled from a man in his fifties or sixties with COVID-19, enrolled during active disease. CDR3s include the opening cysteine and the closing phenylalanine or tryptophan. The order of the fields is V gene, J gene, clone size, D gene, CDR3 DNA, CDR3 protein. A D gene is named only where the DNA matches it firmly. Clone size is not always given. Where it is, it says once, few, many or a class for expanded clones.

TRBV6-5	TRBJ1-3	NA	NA	TGTGCCAGCAGGGACGGGGGACTTGGAAACACCATATATTTT	CASRDGGLGNTIYF
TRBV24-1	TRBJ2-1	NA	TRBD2	TGTGCCACCAGTGATTTAGCGGGAGATCAAAATGAGCAGTTCTTC	CATSDLAGDQNEQFF
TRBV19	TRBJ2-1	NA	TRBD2	TGTGCCAGTAGGAGCGGGAGGAGGGTGCGGGATGAGCAGTTCTTC	CASRSGRRVRDEQFF
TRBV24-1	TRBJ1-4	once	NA	TGTGCCACCTCCCCGGGGGGGGGTGAAAAACTGTTTTTT	CATSPGGGEKLFF
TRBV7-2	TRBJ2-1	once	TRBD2	TGTGCCAGCAGCTTATTAGCGGGATTGGGCTACAATGAGCAGTTCTTC	CASSLLAGLGYNEQFF
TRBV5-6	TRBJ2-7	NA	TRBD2	TGTGCCAGCAGCTTGGGTCTAGCGGGGGTCTACGAGCAGTACTTC	CASSLGLAGVYEQYF
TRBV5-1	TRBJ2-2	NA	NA	TGCGCCAGCGGCTTACAGGGTCAGGGCACCGGGGAGCTGTTTTTT	CASGLQGQGTGELFF
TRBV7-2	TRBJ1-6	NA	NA	TGTGCCAGCAGCTTAGTTCATGGGGCGAATTCACCCCTCCACTTT	CASSLVHGANSPLHF
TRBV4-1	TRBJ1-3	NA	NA	TGCGCCAGCAGCCAAGAGAGGGGGAGTGCTGGAAACACCATATATTTT	CASSQERGSAGNTIYF
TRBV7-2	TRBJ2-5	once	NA	TGTGCCAGCAGCCCAATCCAGGGATTTGAAGAGACCCAGTACTTC	CASSPIQGFEETQYF
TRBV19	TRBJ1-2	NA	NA	TGTGCCGTGGGTGACAGGACTGCTAACTATGGCTACACCTTC	CAVGDRTANYGYTF
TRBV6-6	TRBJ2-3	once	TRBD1	TGTGCCAGCAATACGCCGGGACAGGGAACAGATACGCAGTATTTT	CASNTPGQGTDTQYF
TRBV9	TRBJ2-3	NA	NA	TGTGCCAGCAGCGTATCAAGCGGCGGATGGAGCACAGATACGCAGTATTTT	CASSVSSGGWSTDTQYF
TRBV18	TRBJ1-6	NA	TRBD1	TGTGCCAGCTCAGGGGACAGCAATTCACCCCTCCACTTT	CASSGDSNSPLHF
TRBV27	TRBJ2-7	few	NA	TGTGCCAGCAGTTTAGGGATTGGGGGCAGGTACGAGCAGTACTTC	CASSLGIGGRYEQYF
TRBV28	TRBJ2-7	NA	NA	TGTGCCAGCAGTTTAAACGGTCCCTACGAGCAGTACTTC	CASSLNGPYEQYF
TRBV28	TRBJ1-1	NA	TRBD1	TGTGCCAGCAGCTCGACAGGGCGGAGGATGAACACTGAAGCTTTCTTT	CASSSTGRRMNTEAFF
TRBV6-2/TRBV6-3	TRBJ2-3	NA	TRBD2	TGTGCCAGCAGTGAGACTAGCGGGGGGTGGATCGCTAGCACAGATACGCAGTATTTT	CASSETSGGWIASTDTQYF
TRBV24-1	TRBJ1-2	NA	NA	TGTGCCACCAGTGATTCGGGGTTTCGCTACACCTTC	CATSDSGFRYTF
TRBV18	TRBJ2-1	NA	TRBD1	TGTGCCAGCTCACCCCGACAGGGTTCCACAGATGAGCAGTTCTTC	CASSPRQGSTDEQFF
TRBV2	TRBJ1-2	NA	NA	TGTGCCAGCAGTGAGGTTGACAACCAGGGAAGTGGTGGCTACACCTTC	CASSEVDNQGSGGYTF
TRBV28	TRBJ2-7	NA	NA	TGTGCCAGCAGTTTATCAGGGTTATACGAGCAGTACTTC	CASSLSGLYEQYF
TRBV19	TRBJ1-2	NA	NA	TGTGCCAGTAGGGGCCGGGAGGGTAACTATGGCTACACCTTC	CASRGREGNYGYTF
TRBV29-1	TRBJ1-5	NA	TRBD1	TGCAGCGTTGCACAGGGGGTCAATCAGCCCCAGCATTTT	CSVAQGVNQPQHF
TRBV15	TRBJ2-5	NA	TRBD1	TGTGCCACCAGCAAATCAACCGGGACAGAGGGGGAGACCCAGTACTTC	CATSKSTGTEGETQYF
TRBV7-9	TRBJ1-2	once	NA	TGTGCCAGCAGCTTTGAGAGCTATGGCTACACCTTC	CASSFESYGYTF
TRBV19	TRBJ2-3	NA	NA	TGTGCCAGTAGTATTAGGACATCAGGTCCAGATACGCAGTATTTT	CASSIRTSGPDTQYF
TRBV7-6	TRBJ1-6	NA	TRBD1	TGTGCCAGCAGCTCGGGGCCGTCGACAGGGTCTTCACCCCTCCACTTT	CASSSGPSTGSSPLHF
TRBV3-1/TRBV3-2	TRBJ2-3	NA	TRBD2	TGTGCCAGCAGCCAAGAGATAGTAGCGGGAGGGTGGTCAGATACGCAGTATTTT	CASSQEIVAGGWSDTQYF
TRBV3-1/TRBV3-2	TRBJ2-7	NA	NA	TGTGCCAGCAGCCAAGAGCGCTACGAGCAGTACTTC	CASSQERYEQYF
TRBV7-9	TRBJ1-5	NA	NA	TGTGCCAGCAGCTTAGGGGGAGCGGGTGGGAATCAGCCCCAGCATTTT	CASSLGGAGGNQPQHF
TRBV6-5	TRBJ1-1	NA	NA	TGTGCCAGCAGATGGACAGCTGAAGGAACTGAAGCTTTCTTT	CASRWTAEGTEAFF
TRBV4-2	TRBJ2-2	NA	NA	TGTGCCAGCAGCCAAGGACTTCTGAACACCGGGGAGCTGTTTTTT	CASSQGLLNTGELFF
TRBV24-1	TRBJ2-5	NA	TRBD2	TGTGCCACCAGTGATCTATGGACTAGCGGGGGACAAGAGACCCAGTACTTC	CATSDLWTSGGQETQYF
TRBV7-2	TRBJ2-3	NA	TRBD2	TGTGCCAGCAGCGCCGGGACTAGCGGGAACACAGATACGCAGTATTTT	CASSAGTSGNTDTQYF
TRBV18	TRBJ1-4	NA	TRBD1	TGTGCCAGCTCATCCGGACAGGGTGCGGAAAAACTGTTTTTT	CASSSGQGAEKLFF
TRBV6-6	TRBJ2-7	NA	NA	TGTGCCAGCGGCCGTACCGCGGGATCCTACGAGCAGTACTTC	CASGRTAGSYEQYF
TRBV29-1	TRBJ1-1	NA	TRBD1	TGCAGCGTTGAAGTGCTGTGGGACAGGGGAAACACTGAAGCTTTCTTT	CSVEVLWDRGNTEAFF
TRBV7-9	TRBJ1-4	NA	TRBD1	TGTGCCAGCAGCCCCGGACAGGCAACTAATGAAAAACTGTTTTTT	CASSPGQATNEKLFF
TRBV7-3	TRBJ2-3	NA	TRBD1	TGTGCCAGCAGCCCTGGACAGGGGGCAGATACGCAGTATTTT	CASSPGQGADTQYF
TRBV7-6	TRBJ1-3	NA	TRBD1	TGTGCCAGCACCCTCCGGGACAGGGATGAAGATTGGAACACCATATATTTT	CASTLRDRDEDWNTIYF
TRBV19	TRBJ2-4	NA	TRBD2	TGTGCCAGTAGTATAGCCCGGACTAGCGACGGCAAAAACATTCAGTACTTC	CASSIARTSDGKNIQYF
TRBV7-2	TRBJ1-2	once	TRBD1	TGTGCCAGCAGCTCCGACAGGGTCGGTGGCTACACCTTC	CASSSDRVGGYTF
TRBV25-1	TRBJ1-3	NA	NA	TGTGCCAGCAGCATAGGGGAGGGCTCTGGAAACACCATATATTTT	CASSIGEGSGNTIYF
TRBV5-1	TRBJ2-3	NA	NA	TGCGCCAGCAGCTTGGTTTCAGCGGGCCTAAGCACAGATACGCAGTATTTT	CASSLVSAGLSTDTQYF
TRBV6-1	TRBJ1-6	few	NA	TGTGCCAGCAGTGAAGCGCTTCTGGGAGGGATTACTAATAATTCACCCCTCCACTTT	CASSEALLGGITNNSPLHF
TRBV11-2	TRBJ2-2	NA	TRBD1	TGTGCCAGCAGCAGGGGACAGGGGGCCCCGCGGCCCGGGGAGCTGTTTTTT	CASSRGQGAPRPGELFF
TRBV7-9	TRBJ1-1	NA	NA	TGTGCCAGCAGCTTGGCGGGGGACGGTGAAGCTTTCTTT	CASSLAGDGEAFF
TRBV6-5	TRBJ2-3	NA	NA	TGTGCCAGCAGTCTGGCCCTCTCGCAGTATTTT	CASSLALSQYF
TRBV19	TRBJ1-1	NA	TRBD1	TGTGCCAGTAGCGACAGGGCGAACACTGAAGCTTTCTTT	CASSDRANTEAFF